The present entry profiles one TCR beta chain with its context. Its antigen remains unidentified. The data stem from a study of persistence of HIV-infected CD4 T cells. Looking at the study overall: Donors were ART-treated; their CMV- and Gag-responding CD4+ T cells were isolated. Suppressive ART had lasted a median of roughly eight years.

This was the immunoSEQ version 4 assay in survey mode. Clones were read by immunoSEQ multiplex PCR, and TCRdb kept only the in-frame ones, dropping some. Of tens of thousands of clones listed, more than 75% were seen once; the top ten hold over 0.8%. The stimulus was lysate of CMV-infected fibroblasts, approximately 9.6 ug/mL. Memory cells lacking CD40L and CD69 with high CD45RO were sorted. Germline-derived CDR1 and CDR2 are LNHDA and SQIVND (reference sequence). V was pared by 7 bases and J by 8 bases, with 20 bases between. The CDR3 has 14 amino acids. This sample comprised CD4+ T cells sorted from PBMCs after approximately 19-hour stimulation, obtained from a patient who received antiretroviral therapy. The receptor comes from an adult woman with HIV who was CMV-seropositive. This chain connects TRBV19 to TRBJ1-1, with TRBD1 as a possible D gene (5 bases). The CDR3 here is CASKERQSLGEAFF. The CDR3, as DNA: TGTGCCAGTAAGGAAAGACAGTCCCTTGGGGAAGCTTTCTTT.